The clone carrying this TCR beta chain was detected only a few times. TCRdb recomputed calls from the PCR reads with MiXCR, one row per CDR3 protein. The sample includes more than 85,000 distinct CDR3 sequences, roughly 51% of them seen just once. These data belong to a study of CDR3 diversity in severe acne. V was trimmed by 0 bases and J by 2 bases, leaving 10 bases between them. Germline V lookup: CDR1 LNHNV, CDR2 YYDKDF (reference sequence). CDR3 length equals 15 residues. The rearrangement joins TRBV15 to TRBJ1-2; TRBD1 is a possible D gene (5 bases). This clonotype originated in a male donor with acne. The sequenced sample consisted of blood. The CDR3 nucleotides read TGTGCCACCAGCAGAGATCGAGGGGCGAACTATGGCTACACCTTC. Residues: CATSRDRGANYGYTF.